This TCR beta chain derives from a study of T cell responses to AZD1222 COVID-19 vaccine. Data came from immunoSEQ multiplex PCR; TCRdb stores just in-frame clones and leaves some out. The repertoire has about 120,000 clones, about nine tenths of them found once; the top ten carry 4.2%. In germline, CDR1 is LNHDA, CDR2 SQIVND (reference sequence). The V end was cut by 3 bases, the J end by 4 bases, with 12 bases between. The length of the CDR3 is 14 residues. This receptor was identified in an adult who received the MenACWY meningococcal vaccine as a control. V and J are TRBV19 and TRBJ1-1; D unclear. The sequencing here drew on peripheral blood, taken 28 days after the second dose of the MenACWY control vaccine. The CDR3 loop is CASSIYGPSTEAFF. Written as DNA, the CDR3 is TGTGCCAGTAGTATTTATGGGCCCAGCACTGAAGCTTTCTTT.